Shown below are 7 T cell receptor beta chains from a single sample sequenced in a study of blood T cells in healthy people across ages. For the second PCR, which ran for roughly 6 to 12 cycles, a sample-barcoded 5' primer and a J-beta primer mix were used. TCRdb ran MiXCR on the 5' RACE reads and lists one entry per CDR3 protein. The sample includes some 890,000 distinct CDR3 sequences, about 28% of them seen just once. This sample was also put to use in a study of T cells of mothers and their children.

The specimen was blood. Receptors originate from a woman aged 40 to 49 in good health.

This chain connects TRBV5-1 to TRBJ2-7; TRBD2 agrees at 7 bases. The CDR3 has 16 amino acids. Germline CDR1 is SGHRS and CDR2 is YFSETQ. V gave up 1 base and J gave up 3 bases; unmatched junction bases: 10. CDR3 bases: TGCGCCAGCAGCTTGCGAATTGATCGGGGGGACTACGAGCAGTACTTC. This gives the protein CASSLRIDRGDYEQYF.

This chain joins TRBV5-1 and TRBJ2-1, with 12 bases lining up with TRBD2. The DNA end is a closer match to TRBJ2-7, so the J assignment may be wrong. This CDR3 spans 16 amino acids. The V gene's germline CDR1 is SGHRS and CDR2 YFSETQ. The CDR3 spells CASTPSGGAAYNEQYF. In nucleotides, the CDR3 is TGCGCCAGCACTCCTAGCGGGGGGGCCGCTTACAATGAGCAGTACTTC.

This chain links TRBV25-1 with TRBJ2-1, with D possibly being TRBD2 (5 bases). Trimming removed 5 bases at V and 8 bases at J, with 19 bases between. The CDR3 length is 15 residues. Germline loops: CDR1 MGHDK, CDR2 SYGVNS. CDR3 nucleotide sequence: TGTGCCAGCAGTCTTAGAGCCGGGATTTACGATGAGCAGTTCTTC. Translation gives CASSLRAGIYDEQFF.

On this clonotype: The junction shows a germline mismatch at one end, possibly a read error. The rearrangement joins TRBV6-5 to TRBJ2-7; D ambiguous. This CDR3 comprises 15 residues. Germline CDR1 MNHEY, CDR2 SVGAGI. CDR3 sequence: CANSPWTGLPVEQYF. CDR3 in DNA: TGTGCCAACAGTCCCTGGACGGGCCTCCCGGTCGAGCAGTACTTC.

This clonotype was picked up a small number of times. The chain employs TRBV6-5 and TRBJ1-5; no clear D gene. V lost 6 bases and J lost 0, with 15 bases in between. The CDR3 is 16 amino acids. Germline assignment: CDR1 MNHEY and CDR2 SVGAGI. In DNA, the CDR3 is TGTGCCAGCAGAGAGGGTACGCTTTATAGCAATCAGCCCCAGCATTTT. Its translation is CASREGTLYSNQPQHF.

This clonotype was seen a handful of times. The chain uses TRBV6-5 and TRBJ1-2, with TRBD1 matching 8 bases. The CDR3 length is 13 residues. Germline values: CDR1 MNHEY, CDR2 SVGAGI. Unmatched junction bases numbered 6, after V lost 11 bases and J lost 1 base. The CDR3 loop reads CAVRTGLNYGYTF. The CDR3 DNA reads TGTGCCGTGCGGACAGGGCTTAACTATGGCTACACCTTC.

The chain has TRBV7-9 and TRBJ2-3, with 11 bases that match TRBD2. The CDR3 has 15 residues. CDR1 and CDR2 from the germline V gene are SEHNR and FQNEAQ (reference sequence). Trimming took 1 base from V and 6 from J; bases not matched to a gene: 3. CDR3 coding DNA: TGTGCCAGCAGCTTAGTGACTAGCGGGGAGGATACGCAGTATTTT. Translating gives CASSLVTSGEDTQYF.